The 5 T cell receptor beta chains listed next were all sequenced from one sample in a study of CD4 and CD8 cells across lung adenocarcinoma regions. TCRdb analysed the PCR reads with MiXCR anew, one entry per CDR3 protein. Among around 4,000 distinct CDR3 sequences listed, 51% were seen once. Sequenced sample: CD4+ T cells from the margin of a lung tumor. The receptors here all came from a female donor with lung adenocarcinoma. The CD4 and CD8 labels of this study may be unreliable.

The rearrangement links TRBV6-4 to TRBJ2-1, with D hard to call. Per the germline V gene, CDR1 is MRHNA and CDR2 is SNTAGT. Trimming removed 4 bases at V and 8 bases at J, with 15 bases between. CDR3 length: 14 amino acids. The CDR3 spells CASSVDPRSDEQFF. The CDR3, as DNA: TGTGCCAGCAGTGTCGACCCCCGAAGTGATGAGCAGTTCTTC.

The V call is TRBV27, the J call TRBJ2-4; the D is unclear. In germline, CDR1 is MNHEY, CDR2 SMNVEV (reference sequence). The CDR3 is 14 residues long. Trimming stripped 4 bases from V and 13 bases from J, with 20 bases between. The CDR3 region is CASSSGRLRWVQYF. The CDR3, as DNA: TGTGCCAGCAGTTCAGGACGGCTTAGGTGGGTGCAGTACTTC.

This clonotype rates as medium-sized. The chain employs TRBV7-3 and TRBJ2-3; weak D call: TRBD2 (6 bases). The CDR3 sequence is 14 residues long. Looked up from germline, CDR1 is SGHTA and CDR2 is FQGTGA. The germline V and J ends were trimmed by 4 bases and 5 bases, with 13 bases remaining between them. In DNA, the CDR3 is TGTGCCAGCAGCTCCGGGGGTTGGGGAGATACGCAGTATTTT. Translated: CASSSGGWGDTQYF.

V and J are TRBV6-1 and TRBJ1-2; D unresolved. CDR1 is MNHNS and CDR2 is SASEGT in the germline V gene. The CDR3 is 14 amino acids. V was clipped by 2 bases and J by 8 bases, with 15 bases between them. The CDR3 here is CASSEPGRLRGYTF. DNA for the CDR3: TGTGCCAGCAGTGAACCCGGAAGACTCCGGGGCTACACCTTC.

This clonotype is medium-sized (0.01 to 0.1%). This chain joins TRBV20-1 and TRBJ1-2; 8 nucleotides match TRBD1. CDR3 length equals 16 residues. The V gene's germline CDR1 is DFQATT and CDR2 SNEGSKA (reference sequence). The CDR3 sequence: CSSDMPTTGDNYGYTF. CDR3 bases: TGCAGCTCGGATATGCCGACGACAGGGGATAACTATGGCTACACCTTC.